This TCR beta chain appears in the sequencing data of a study of blood T cell dynamics during melanoma immunotherapy. Indicated time point: week 3, after first cycle of checkpoint inhibitor. The study, taken as a whole, reports: It remained unknown if the driving T cell clones were melanoma-specific.

Each bulk PBMC sample had 300 to 400 ng DNA loaded. Sequenced by immunoSEQ multiplex PCR; TCRdb stores in-frame clones only, minus some. In the table there are about 10,000 clones, 88% of which are singletons. This CDR3 has 14 amino acids. Germline V lookup: CDR1 SNHLY, CDR2 FYNNEI. V was cut by 7 bases and J by 3 bases, with 16 bases left in between. Comment on this clone: What it recognizes is unknown.

The receptor comes from a human donor with melanoma. V is TRBV2 and J is TRBJ2-7; D possibly corresponds to TRBD2 (6 bases). Sequences were derived from blood, sampled from a patient treated with checkpoint blockade. CDR3 sequence reads: CASTPGLAVYEQYF. The CDR3 region has the DNA TGTGCCAGCACACCGGGACTGGCGGTCTACGAGCAGTACTTC.